These 4 T cell receptor beta chains came from one sample sequenced in a study of blood T cell repertoires in COVID-19. Assay used: immunoSEQ multiplex PCR; TCRdb lists only in-frame clones, some missing. The sample consists of 40,000 to 55,000 clones, roughly 83% of them appearing once. Material for sequencing was peripheral blood. These receptor sequences come from a man aged 50-59 years with acute or convalescent COVID-19.

The chain is built from TRBV7-9 and TRBJ1-2, with D uncertain. CDR3 size: 12 residues. In germline, CDR1 is SEHNR, CDR2 FQNEAQ (reference sequence). V lost 1 base and J lost 6, with 6 bases in between. CDR3 nucleotide sequence: TGTGCCAGCAGCTTAGAAGGAGATGGCTACACCTTC. Protein sequence: CASSLEGDGYTF. Looking up the rest from reference TRBV7-9 and TRBJ1-2 gives the full variable domain: DTGVSQNPRHKITKRGQNVTFRCDPISEHNRLYWYRQTLGQGPEFLTYFQNEAQLEKSRLLSDRFSAERPKGSFSTLEIQRTEQGDSAMYLCASSLEGDGYTFGSGTRLTVV.

V and J are TRBV6-6 and TRBJ1-3; a weak D match, TRBD1 (6 bases). The germline V gene encodes CDR1 MNHNY and CDR2 SVGAGI (reference sequence). V lost 4 bases and J 0 bases, leaving 10 bases between the germline ends. The CDR3 spans 15 residues. CDR3 in DNA: TGTGCCAGCAGTTCGGGACAAAACTCTGGAAACACCATATATTTT. Translating it yields CASSSGQNSGNTIYF.

The J gene is TRBJ1-5, the V gene TRBV27; D is undetermined. V lost 4 bases and J 0 bases, leaving 10 bases between the germline ends. This CDR3 is built from 15 residues. CDR1 is MNHEY, CDR2 SMNVEV, per germline (reference sequence). CDR3 amino acids: CASSYSLSSNQPQHF. The CDR3 bases are TGTGCCAGCAGTTACTCGCTAAGTAGCAATCAGCCCCAGCATTTT.

The gene calls are TRBV7-6 and TRBJ2-5, with 12 bases fitting TRBD2. Germline V lookup: CDR1 SGHVS, CDR2 FNYEAQ. The CDR3 spans 18 residues. Trimming at V came to 5 bases and at J to 2 bases, leaving 12 bases not matched to a gene. CDR3 in DNA: TGTGCCAGCAGCCTTCAGGCGACTAGCGGGAGTGGACAAGAGACCCAGTACTTC. This encodes CASSLQATSGSGQETQYF.